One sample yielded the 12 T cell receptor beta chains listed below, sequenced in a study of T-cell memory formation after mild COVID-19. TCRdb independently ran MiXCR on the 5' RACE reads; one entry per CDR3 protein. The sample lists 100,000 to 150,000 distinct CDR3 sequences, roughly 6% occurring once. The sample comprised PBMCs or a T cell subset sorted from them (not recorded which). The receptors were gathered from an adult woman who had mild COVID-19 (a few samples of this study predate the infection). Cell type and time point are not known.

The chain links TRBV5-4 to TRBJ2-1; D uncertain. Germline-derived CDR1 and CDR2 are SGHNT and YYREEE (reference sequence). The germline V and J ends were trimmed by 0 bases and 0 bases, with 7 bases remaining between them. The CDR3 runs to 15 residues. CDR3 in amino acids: CASSLGSTSYNEQFF. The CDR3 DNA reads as TGTGCCAGCAGCTTGGGTAGCACCTCCTACAATGAGCAGTTCTTC.

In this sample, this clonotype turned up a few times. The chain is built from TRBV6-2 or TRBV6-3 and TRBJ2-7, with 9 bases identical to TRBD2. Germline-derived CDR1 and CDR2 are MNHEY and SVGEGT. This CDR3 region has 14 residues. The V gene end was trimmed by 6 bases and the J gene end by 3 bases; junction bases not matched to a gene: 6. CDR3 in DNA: TGTGCCAGCAGAAGACTAGCGGCTTTCTACGAGCAGTACTTC. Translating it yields CASRRLAAFYEQYF.

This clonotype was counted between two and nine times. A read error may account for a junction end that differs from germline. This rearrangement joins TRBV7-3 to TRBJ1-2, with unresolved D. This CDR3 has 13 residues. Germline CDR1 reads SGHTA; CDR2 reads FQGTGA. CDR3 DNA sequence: TGTGCCAGCAGCTACGATCGTCGATCCGTTGTACGATTC. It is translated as CASSYDRRSVVRF. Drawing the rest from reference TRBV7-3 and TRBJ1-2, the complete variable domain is GAGVSQTPSNKVTEKGKYVELRCDPISGHTALYWYRQSLGQGPEFLIYFQGTGAADDSGLPNDRFFAVRPEGSVSTLKIQRTERGDSAVYLCASSYDRRSVVRFGSGTRLTVV.

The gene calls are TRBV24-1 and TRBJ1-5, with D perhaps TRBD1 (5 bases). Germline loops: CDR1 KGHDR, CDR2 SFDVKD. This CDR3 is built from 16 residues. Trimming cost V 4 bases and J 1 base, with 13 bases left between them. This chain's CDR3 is CATSDGGRGSNQPQHF. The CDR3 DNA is TGTGCCACCAGTGACGGGGGTCGGGGAAGCAATCAGCCCCAGCATTTT.

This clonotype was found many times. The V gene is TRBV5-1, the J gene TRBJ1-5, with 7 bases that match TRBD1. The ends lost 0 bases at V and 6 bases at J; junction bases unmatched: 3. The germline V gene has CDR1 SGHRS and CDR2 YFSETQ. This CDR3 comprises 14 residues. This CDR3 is CASSLGQGSQPQHF. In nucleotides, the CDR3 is TGCGCCAGCAGCTTGGGACAGGGAAGTCAGCCCCAGCATTTT.

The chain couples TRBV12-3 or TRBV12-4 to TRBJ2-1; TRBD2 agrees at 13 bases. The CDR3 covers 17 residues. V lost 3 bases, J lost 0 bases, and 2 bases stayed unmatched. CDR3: CASSLWTSGSSYNEQFF. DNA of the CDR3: TGTGCCAGCAGTTTGTGGACTAGCGGGAGCTCCTACAATGAGCAGTTCTTC.

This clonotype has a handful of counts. The CDR3 here is CASSLAASSGGSSGANVLTF. DNA for the CDR3: TGTGCCAGCAGTTTAGCGGCGTCTAGCGGGGGGTCTTCTGGGGCCAACGTCCTGACTTTC. V gene TRBV12-3 or TRBV12-4 combines with J gene TRBJ2-6; 11 bases line up with TRBD2. J was trimmed by 1 base and V by 0 bases; bases with no gene match: 8. The CDR3 contains 20 residues.

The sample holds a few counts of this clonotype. The CDR3 reads CASSGGTSGVREQYF. CDR3 nucleotides: TGTGCCAGCAGTGGGGGGACTAGCGGCGTCAGGGAGCAGTACTTC. The V and J genes are TRBV6-6 and TRBJ2-7, with 11 bases aligning to TRBD2. V was clipped by 5 bases and J by 7 bases; unmatched bases: 10. Germline CDR1 is MNHNY and CDR2 is SVGAGI (reference sequence). The CDR3 is 15 amino acids.

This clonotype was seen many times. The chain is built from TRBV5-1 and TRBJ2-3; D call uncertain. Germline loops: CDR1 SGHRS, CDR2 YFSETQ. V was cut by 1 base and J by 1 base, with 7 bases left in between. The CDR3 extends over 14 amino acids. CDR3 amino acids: CASSLNAGTDTQYF. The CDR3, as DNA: TGCGCCAGCAGCTTGAATGCAGGCACAGATACGCAGTATTTT.

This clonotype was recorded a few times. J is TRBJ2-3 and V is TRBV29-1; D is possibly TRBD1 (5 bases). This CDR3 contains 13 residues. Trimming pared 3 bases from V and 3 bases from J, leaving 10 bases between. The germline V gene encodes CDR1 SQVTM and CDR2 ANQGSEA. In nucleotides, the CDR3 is TGCAGCGTTGATAGGGGCCAAACAGATACGCAGTATTTT. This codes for CSVDRGQTDTQYF.

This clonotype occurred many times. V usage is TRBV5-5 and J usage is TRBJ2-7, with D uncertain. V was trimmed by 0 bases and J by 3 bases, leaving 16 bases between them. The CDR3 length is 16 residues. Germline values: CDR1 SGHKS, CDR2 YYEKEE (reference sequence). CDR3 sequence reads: CASSLEPFQRGYEQYF. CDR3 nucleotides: TGTGCCAGCAGCTTGGAACCATTTCAAAGAGGCTACGAGCAGTACTTC. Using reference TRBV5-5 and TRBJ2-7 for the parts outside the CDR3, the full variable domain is DAGVTQSPTHLIKTRGQQVTLRCSPISGHKSVSWYQQVLGQGPQFIFQYYEKEERGRGNFPDRFSARQFPNYSSELNVNALLLGDSALYLCASSLEPFQRGYEQYFGPGTRLTVT.

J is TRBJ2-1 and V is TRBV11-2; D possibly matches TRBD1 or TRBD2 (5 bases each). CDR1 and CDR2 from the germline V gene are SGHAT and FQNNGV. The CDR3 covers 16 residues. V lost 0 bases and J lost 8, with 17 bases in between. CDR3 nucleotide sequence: TGTGCCAGCAGCTTAGATGGGGGAATAAGATCGCATGAGCAGTTCTTC. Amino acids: CASSLDGGIRSHEQFF.